A selection of T cell receptor beta chains follows, all from one sample in a study of shared clonotypes between healthy human individuals. Only in-frame clones appear in the TCRdb table, and some are missing; sequencing was by immunoSEQ multiplex PCR. The repertoire holds roughly 2.5 million clones, with about 92% as singletons. The sequencing sample was made of naive CD4+ T cells sorted from blood. The receptors were sampled from a young man in good health. The CDR3 runs from the conserved cysteine through the conserved F or W. Fields, in order: clone size, J gene, CDR3 length, V gene, D gene, CDR3 DNA, CDR3 protein. The D gene is left open where the match is weak. Where a row states a size, it is once, few, many or the class of an expanded clone; other rows omit it.

size: NA
J: TRBJ2-1
length: 15
V: TRBV5-4
D: NA
DNA: TGTGCCAGCAGCTTGGACGGGTTACCCTACAATGAGCAGTTCTTC
CDR3: CASSLDGLPYNEQFF

size: NA
J: TRBJ2-2
length: 14
V: TRBV7-9
D: NA
DNA: TGTGCCAGCAGCCTAGAGGGGCGCACCGGGGAGCTGTTTTTT
CDR3: CASSLEGRTGELFF

size: NA
J: TRBJ2-6
length: 18
V: TRBV30
D: TRBD1
DNA: TGTGCCTGGACTCGACAGGGGCGCCGGAGCTCTGGGGCCAACGTCCTGACTTTC
CDR3: CAWTRQGRRSSGANVLTF

size: NA
J: TRBJ2-3
length: 15
V: TRBV2
D: NA
DNA: TGTGCCAGCAGCAAGGGAGCCCCCCACACAGATACGCAGTATTTT
CDR3: CASSKGAPHTDTQYF

size: NA
J: TRBJ1-6
length: 14
V: TRBV6-5
D: NA
DNA: TGTGCCAGCAGTTACCAGGGTATCAGTTCACCCCTCCACTTT
CDR3: CASSYQGISSPLHF

size: NA
J: TRBJ2-7
length: 14
V: TRBV7-8
D: TRBD2
DNA: TGTGCCAGCAGCGTCGGACTAGCAGTATACGAGCAGTACTTC
CDR3: CASSVGLAVYEQYF

size: once
J: TRBJ2-1
length: 15
V: TRBV6-5
D: NA
DNA: TGTGCCAGCAGTTACGCGGGGACGCTTCAGAATGAGCAGTTCTTC
CDR3: CASSYAGTLQNEQFF

size: NA
J: TRBJ1-2
length: 14
V: TRBV19
D: NA
DNA: TGTGCCAGTAGTATGTCGTGGCAGGGGAAGGGCTACACCTTC
CDR3: CASSMSWQGKGYTF

size: NA
J: TRBJ2-7
length: 14
V: TRBV7-2
D: NA
DNA: TGTGCCAGCCTCCGAAAAGGTCTTTCCTACGAGCAGTACTTC
CDR3: CASLRKGLSYEQYF

size: NA
J: TRBJ1-1
length: 13
V: TRBV5-6
D: NA
DNA: TGTGCCGGCAGCCCTGATCAGAACACTGAAGCTTTCTTT
CDR3: CAGSPDQNTEAFF

size: NA
J: TRBJ1-2
length: 16
V: TRBV11-2
D: NA
DNA: TGTGCCAGCAGCTTAGATCCCGGTGGCCTGTTCTATGGCTACACCTTC
CDR3: CASSLDPGGLFYGYTF

size: once
J: TRBJ1-1
length: 16
V: TRBV9
D: NA
DNA: TGTGCCAGCAGCGTAGGTCTTGTGGACACCGAACTGGAGGCTTTCTTT
CDR3: CASSVGLVDTELEAFF

size: NA
J: TRBJ2-1
length: 15
V: TRBV5-4
D: TRBD1
DNA: TGTGCCAGCAGCTTGGGGACAGGGGTGGCCAATGAGCAGTTCTTC
CDR3: CASSLGTGVANEQFF

size: NA
J: TRBJ1-1
length: 13
V: TRBV6-1
D: NA
DNA: TGTGCCAGCTTACAGAACATGAACACTGAAGCTTTCTTT
CDR3: CASLQNMNTEAFF

size: NA
J: TRBJ2-7
length: 11
V: TRBV20-1
D: NA
DNA: TGCAGTGCTCTAAGCGAATACGAGCAGTACTTC
CDR3: CSALSEYEQYF

size: NA
J: TRBJ2-2
length: 15
V: TRBV6-5
D: TRBD2
DNA: TGTGCCAGCAGAATAGCGGGAGCGGACACCGGGGAGCTGTTTTTT
CDR3: CASRIAGADTGELFF

size: NA
J: TRBJ1-4
length: 15
V: TRBV18
D: TRBD1
DNA: TGTGCCAGCTCAGGACCCGGACAGGGAAGTGAAAAACTGTTTTTT
CDR3: CASSGPGQGSEKLFF

size: few
J: TRBJ1-6
length: 14
V: TRBV18
D: NA
DNA: TGTGCCAGCTCACCATTGGGATATGACACACCCCTCCACTTT
CDR3: CASSPLGYDTPLHF

size: NA
J: TRBJ1-3
length: 15
V: TRBV2
D: NA
DNA: TGTGCCAGCAGGGCCGGACCGAGCTTCGGAAACACCATATATTTT
CDR3: CASRAGPSFGNTIYF

size: NA
J: TRBJ2-1
length: 15
V: TRBV5-1
D: TRBD2
DNA: TGCGCCAGCAGCTTGCGCACTAGCGGGGGTAATGAGCAGTTCTTC
CDR3: CASSLRTSGGNEQFF

size: NA
J: TRBJ1-3
length: 15
V: TRBV10-1
D: NA
DNA: TGCGCCAGCAGTGAGAGTCCAGGGTCTGGAAACACCATATATTTT
CDR3: CASSESPGSGNTIYF